Below are 24 T cell receptor beta chains sequenced from a single sample in a study of graft-versus-host responses after intestinal transplantation (dated by TCRdb to the early 2020s). Their specific antigens are unknown. What the time point label conveys for this sample: cells obtained before transplantation from donor or recipient. To prepare the library, the immunoSEQ multiplex PCR assay was applied. The immuneACCESS repertoire file appears here via TCRdb, limited to in-frame rearrangements. These files lack a portion of the clones; in checked studies, under half of the deficit traces to unresolved V genes, and the cause of the others is not known. The sample table holds tens of thousands of clones, of which around 90% were seen once. The ten largest make up roughly 2.5% of the sample. The sequencing here drew on unstimulated CD8+ T cells sorted from spleen or lymph node cells, taken before intestinal transplant. These receptors were obtained from a human donor who received an intestinal transplant.

The chain is built from TRBV11-2 and TRBJ2-1; the D gene is possibly TRBD1 (6 bases). V was pared by 7 bases and J by 4 bases, with 11 bases between. Per the germline V gene, CDR1 is SGHAT and CDR2 is FQNNGV. The CDR3 spans 13 residues. The DNA of the CDR3 is TGTGCCAGCACCGTAGGGGGATACAATGAGCAGTTCTTC. Its translation: CASTVGGYNEQFF.

The V and J genes are TRBV30 and TRBJ2-7, with D perhaps matching TRBD1 (6 bases). Looked up from germline, CDR1 is GTSNPN and CDR2 is SVGIG (reference sequence). The CDR3 spans 15 residues. The V and J ends lost 2 bases and 0 bases respectively, with 14 bases between them. CDR3 nucleotides: TGTGCCTGGAGTCCGGGACATGGGGCCTCCTACGAGCAGTACTTC. It codes for CAWSPGHGASYEQYF.

The chain has TRBV30 and TRBJ2-1, with no clear D. The germline CDR1 and CDR2 sequences are GTSNPN and SVGIG (reference sequence). The ends were cut back, 3 bases at V and 2 bases at J, with 5 bases in the middle. This CDR3 comprises 12 residues. The CDR3 sequence: CAWRVAYNEQFF. The DNA of the CDR3 is TGTGCCTGGAGGGTAGCCTACAATGAGCAGTTCTTC.

The chain recombines TRBV6-6 with TRBJ1-2; D not certain. V was trimmed by 0 bases and J by 3 bases, leaving 11 bases between them. The CDR3 sequence is 15 residues long. The germline V gene encodes CDR1 MNHNY and CDR2 SVGAGI (reference sequence). The CDR3 DNA sequence: TGTGCCAGCAGTTACTCGAGCGCATGGGACTATGGCTACACCTTC. Encoded protein: CASSYSSAWDYGYTF.

This clone appeared a single time. The CDR3 spells CASSRAPGDSTDTQYF. Here the CDR3 DNA reads TGTGCCAGCAGCCGCGCCCCGGGGGATAGCACAGATACGCAGTATTTT. V and J are TRBV6-6 and TRBJ2-3; weak D call: TRBD2 (6 bases). The CDR3 spans 16 residues. Per germline, CDR1 MNHNY and CDR2 SVGAGI (reference sequence). V shed 6 bases and J shed 0 bases, with 16 bases lying between them.

V usage is TRBV19 and J usage is TRBJ2-7; possible D gene TRBD1, 6 bases. This CDR3 comprises 14 residues. The V end was cut by 3 bases, the J end by 3 bases, with 12 bases between. Germline V gene lookup returns CDR1 LNHDA and CDR2 SQIVND (reference sequence). In nucleotides, the CDR3 is TGTGCCAGTAGTATTCAGGGGTCGGACTACGAGCAGTACTTC. This codes for CASSIQGSDYEQYF.

The genes are TRBV28 and TRBJ1-3, with a tentative D call TRBD1 (5 bases). CDR3 length: 16 amino acids. Germline V gene data show CDR1 as MDHEN and CDR2 as SYDVKM. Trimming stripped 3 bases from V and 3 bases from J, with 15 bases between. The CDR3 here is CASSFLQGGLGNTIYF. The CDR3 DNA reads TGTGCCAGCAGTTTTTTGCAGGGAGGGCTTGGAAACACCATATATTTT. Combining the CDR3 with reference TRBV28 and TRBJ1-3 gives the whole variable domain DVKVTQSSRYLVKRTGEKVFLECVQDMDHENMFWYRQDPGLGLRLIYFSYDVKMKEKGDIPEGYSVSREKKERFSLILESASTNQTSMYLCASSFLQGGLGNTIYFGEGSWLTVV.

The chain has TRBV28 and TRBJ2-7; perhaps TRBD1 as D (5 bases). Trimming shortened V by 6 bases and J by 2 bases, and 11 bases separated the two germline ends. Germline V gene sequence: CDR1 MDHEN, CDR2 SYDVKM. The CDR3 contains 13 residues. The CDR3 bases are TGTGCCAGCAGGACAGACGGGCCCTACGAGCAGTACTTC. As protein: CASRTDGPYEQYF.

The V and J genes are TRBV28 and TRBJ2-7, with 9 bases aligning to TRBD1. Germline V gene data show CDR1 as MDHEN and CDR2 as SYDVKM. Trimming removed 7 bases from V and 4 bases from J; junction bases left unmatched: 14. This CDR3 comprises 16 residues. The DNA of the CDR3 is TGTGCCAGCACCTTACTGGGGGGACAGGGTCAATACGAGCAGTACTTC. It yields the protein CASTLLGGQGQYEQYF.

The chain joins TRBV2 to TRBJ2-7; 7 bases are shared with TRBD2. V lost 10 bases, J lost 4 bases, and 10 bases stayed unmatched. This CDR3 region has 13 residues. From germline, CDR1 is SNHLY and CDR2 FYNNEI. The CDR3 reads CAITGTNPYEQYF. The DNA for the CDR3 is TGTGCCATTACCGGGACTAACCCGTACGAGCAGTACTTC.

Note on this clone: Distinct nucleotide sequences in the sample also encode this CDR3. This chain uses TRBV4-1 with TRBJ2-7; 11 bases agree with TRBD2. The CDR3 consists of 17 residues. Germline V gene lookup returns CDR1 MGHRA and CDR2 YSYEKL. Trimming cost V 6 bases and J 4 bases; bases outside gene matches: 14. The CDR3 protein is CASSQGGLAEAWYEQYF. The CDR3 DNA is TGCGCCAGCAGTCAGGGGGGACTAGCGGAGGCCTGGTACGAGCAGTACTTC.

This clone showed up just once. This chain connects TRBV6-5 to TRBJ2-1; 9 positions match TRBD2. Trimming at V came to 6 bases and at J to 6 bases, leaving 6 bases not matched to a gene. CDR3 size: 14 residues. Germline-derived CDR1 and CDR2 are MNHEY and SVGAGI. CDR3 sequence reads: CASSAPGLANEQFF. CDR3 sequence (DNA): TGTGCCAGCAGCGCCCCGGGACTAGCCAATGAGCAGTTCTTC.

The CDR3 loop is CASSPNPLAGVFFF. The CDR3 DNA sequence: TGTGCCAGCTCACCAAACCCGTTAGCGGGAGTTTTCTTCTTC. This rearrangement joins TRBV18 to TRBJ2-1, with 9 nucleotides matching TRBD2. V dropped 2 bases and J dropped 16; count of bases not matched to a gene: 12. From germline, CDR1 is KGHSH and CDR2 LQKENI. The CDR3 runs to 14 residues.

This chain links TRBV19 with TRBJ2-2, with TRBD1 matching over 8 bases. Germline V gene sequence: CDR1 LNHDA, CDR2 SQIVND (reference sequence). The trim removed 8 bases at V and 4 bases at J, leaving 6 bases unmatched. This CDR3 has 14 amino acids. For the CDR3, the DNA is TGTGCCAGTTCCCCACAGGGGGGCACCGGGGAGCTGTTTTTT. It codes for CASSPQGGTGELFF.

This clone is a singleton in its sample. The chain uses TRBV5-1 and TRBJ2-1, with D possibly matching TRBD1 (5 bases). CDR1 SGHRS and CDR2 YFSETQ come from the germline V gene. V lost 0 bases and J lost 0, with 7 bases in between. The CDR3 has 15 amino acids. CDR3 DNA sequence: TGCGCCAGCAGCTTGGGACAGAGCTCCTACAATGAGCAGTTCTTC. This gives the protein CASSLGQSSYNEQFF.

In its sample, this clone was seen a few times. The chain links TRBV13 to TRBJ2-1; maybe TRBD1 (6 bases). CDR1 is PRHDT, CDR2 FYEKMQ, per germline (reference sequence). This CDR3 comprises 15 residues. Trimming pared 0 bases from V and 10 bases from J, leaving 16 bases between. The CDR3: CASSLGRTVFMEQFF. CDR3 DNA sequence: TGTGCCAGCAGCTTAGGGAGGACAGTTTTCATGGAGCAGTTCTTC.

The gene calls are TRBV5-6 and TRBJ1-2; 7 positions agree with TRBD1. The germline V gene encodes CDR1 SGHDT and CDR2 YYEEEE. After removal of 4 bases from V and 2 bases from J, the junction contained 5 bases not matched to a gene. This CDR3 spans 14 amino acids. This CDR3 is CASSELTGNYGYTF. CDR3 in DNA: TGTGCCAGCAGCGAGTTGACAGGGAACTATGGCTACACCTTC.

This sequence joins TRBV9 and TRBJ1-6; no firm D call. CDR3 size: 15 residues. Trimming left V 4 bases short and J 8 bases short, with 16 bases between. Germline V gene data show CDR1 as SGDLS and CDR2 as YYNGEE. This chain's CDR3 is CASSFGPAGDSPLHF. The CDR3, as DNA: TGTGCCAGCAGCTTCGGACCGGCCGGGGATTCACCCCTCCACTTT.

The chain joins TRBV7-9 to TRBJ2-1; possibly TRBD2 for D (6 bases). Trimming removed 4 bases at V and 4 bases at J, with 11 bases between. Germline CDR1 SEHNR, CDR2 FQNEAQ (reference sequence). CDR3 length equals 14 residues. The CDR3 is CASSYRGTYNEQFF. The CDR3, as DNA: TGTGCCAGCAGCTATCGGGGGACTTACAATGAGCAGTTCTTC. The variable domain in full, completed from reference TRBV7-9 and TRBJ2-1, reads DTGVSQNPRHKITKRGQNVTFRCDPISEHNRLYWYRQTLGQGPEFLTYFQNEAQLEKSRLLSDRFSAERPKGSFSTLEIQRTEQGDSAMYLCASSYRGTYNEQFFGPGTRLTVL.

For the CDR3, the DNA is TGTGCCAGCAGCGTAGGGGCAGGGATGCAGACCCAGTACTTC. Translation: CASSVGAGMQTQYF. This chain connects TRBV9 to TRBJ2-5; D perhaps matches TRBD1 (5 bases). Germline CDR1 is SGDLS and CDR2 is YYNGEE. Trimming took off 0 bases at V and 6 bases at J, with 12 bases between the two ends. CDR3 length: 14 residues.

The V gene is TRBV9, the J gene TRBJ1-2; a weak D match, TRBD1 (6 bases). The CDR3 runs 16 residues. Trimming removed 3 bases at V and 8 bases at J, with 23 bases between. The germline gives CDR1 SGDLS, CDR2 YYNGEE. The CDR3 DNA sequence: TGTGCCAGCAGCGCCCAGAACAGGGACGGTCAGGGGGGCTACACCTTC. This sequence encodes CASSAQNRDGQGGYTF.

A few counts support this clone. This sequence joins TRBV7-8 and TRBJ2-1, with TRBD1 identical over 7 bases. V trimming: 6 bases; J trimming: 3 bases; junction bases outside the gene matches: 8. This CDR3 contains 15 residues. The V gene's germline CDR1 is SGHVS and CDR2 FQNEAQ. The DNA for the CDR3 is TGTGCCAGCAGGATCAAGGGACAGCGCTACAATGAGCAGTTCTTC. It translates to CASRIKGQRYNEQFF.

This rearrangement joins TRBV15 to TRBJ2-5; D might be TRBD1 (5 bases). Gene TRBJ2-7 matches the end of the DNA better, so the J call may be wrong. There are 13 residues in the CDR3. Germline V gene lookup returns CDR1 LNHNV and CDR2 YYDKDF (reference sequence). CDR3 DNA sequence: TGTGCCACCAGCTACGGACAAGTCGACGAGCAGTACTTC. Encoded protein: CATSYGQVDEQYF.

CDR3 sequence (DNA): TGTGCCAGCAGTTTCCAGACAGGATCCTACTACGAGCAGTACTTC. It specifies CASSFQTGSYYEQYF. This chain joins TRBV27 and TRBJ2-7; tentative D call: TRBD1 (6 bases). Germline CDR1 is MNHEY and CDR2 is SMNVEV (reference sequence). This CDR3 comprises 15 residues. V dropped 3 bases and J dropped 3 bases, with 15 bases sitting between them.